This T cell receptor (beta chain) was sequenced during a study of blood T cell repertoires in COVID-19. The method was immunoSEQ multiplex PCR; TCRdb's version includes in-frame clones alone and lacks a portion of them. Of approximately 380,000 clones in the sample, roughly 85% are singletons; the top ten hold roughly 3.7%. V dropped 0 bases and J dropped 1 base, with 10 bases sitting between them. Germline V lookup: CDR1 SGHRS, CDR2 YFSETQ. The CDR3 consists of 15 residues. Sequencing was done on a sample of peripheral blood. This TCR was sampled from a woman aged 18-30 years with acute or convalescent COVID-19. This chain joins TRBV5-1 and TRBJ1-1; D ambiguous. Here the CDR3 DNA reads TGCGCCAGCAGCTTGGCCTGGCAGGAGAACACTGAAGCTTTCTTT. Its translation is CASSLAWQENTEAFF.